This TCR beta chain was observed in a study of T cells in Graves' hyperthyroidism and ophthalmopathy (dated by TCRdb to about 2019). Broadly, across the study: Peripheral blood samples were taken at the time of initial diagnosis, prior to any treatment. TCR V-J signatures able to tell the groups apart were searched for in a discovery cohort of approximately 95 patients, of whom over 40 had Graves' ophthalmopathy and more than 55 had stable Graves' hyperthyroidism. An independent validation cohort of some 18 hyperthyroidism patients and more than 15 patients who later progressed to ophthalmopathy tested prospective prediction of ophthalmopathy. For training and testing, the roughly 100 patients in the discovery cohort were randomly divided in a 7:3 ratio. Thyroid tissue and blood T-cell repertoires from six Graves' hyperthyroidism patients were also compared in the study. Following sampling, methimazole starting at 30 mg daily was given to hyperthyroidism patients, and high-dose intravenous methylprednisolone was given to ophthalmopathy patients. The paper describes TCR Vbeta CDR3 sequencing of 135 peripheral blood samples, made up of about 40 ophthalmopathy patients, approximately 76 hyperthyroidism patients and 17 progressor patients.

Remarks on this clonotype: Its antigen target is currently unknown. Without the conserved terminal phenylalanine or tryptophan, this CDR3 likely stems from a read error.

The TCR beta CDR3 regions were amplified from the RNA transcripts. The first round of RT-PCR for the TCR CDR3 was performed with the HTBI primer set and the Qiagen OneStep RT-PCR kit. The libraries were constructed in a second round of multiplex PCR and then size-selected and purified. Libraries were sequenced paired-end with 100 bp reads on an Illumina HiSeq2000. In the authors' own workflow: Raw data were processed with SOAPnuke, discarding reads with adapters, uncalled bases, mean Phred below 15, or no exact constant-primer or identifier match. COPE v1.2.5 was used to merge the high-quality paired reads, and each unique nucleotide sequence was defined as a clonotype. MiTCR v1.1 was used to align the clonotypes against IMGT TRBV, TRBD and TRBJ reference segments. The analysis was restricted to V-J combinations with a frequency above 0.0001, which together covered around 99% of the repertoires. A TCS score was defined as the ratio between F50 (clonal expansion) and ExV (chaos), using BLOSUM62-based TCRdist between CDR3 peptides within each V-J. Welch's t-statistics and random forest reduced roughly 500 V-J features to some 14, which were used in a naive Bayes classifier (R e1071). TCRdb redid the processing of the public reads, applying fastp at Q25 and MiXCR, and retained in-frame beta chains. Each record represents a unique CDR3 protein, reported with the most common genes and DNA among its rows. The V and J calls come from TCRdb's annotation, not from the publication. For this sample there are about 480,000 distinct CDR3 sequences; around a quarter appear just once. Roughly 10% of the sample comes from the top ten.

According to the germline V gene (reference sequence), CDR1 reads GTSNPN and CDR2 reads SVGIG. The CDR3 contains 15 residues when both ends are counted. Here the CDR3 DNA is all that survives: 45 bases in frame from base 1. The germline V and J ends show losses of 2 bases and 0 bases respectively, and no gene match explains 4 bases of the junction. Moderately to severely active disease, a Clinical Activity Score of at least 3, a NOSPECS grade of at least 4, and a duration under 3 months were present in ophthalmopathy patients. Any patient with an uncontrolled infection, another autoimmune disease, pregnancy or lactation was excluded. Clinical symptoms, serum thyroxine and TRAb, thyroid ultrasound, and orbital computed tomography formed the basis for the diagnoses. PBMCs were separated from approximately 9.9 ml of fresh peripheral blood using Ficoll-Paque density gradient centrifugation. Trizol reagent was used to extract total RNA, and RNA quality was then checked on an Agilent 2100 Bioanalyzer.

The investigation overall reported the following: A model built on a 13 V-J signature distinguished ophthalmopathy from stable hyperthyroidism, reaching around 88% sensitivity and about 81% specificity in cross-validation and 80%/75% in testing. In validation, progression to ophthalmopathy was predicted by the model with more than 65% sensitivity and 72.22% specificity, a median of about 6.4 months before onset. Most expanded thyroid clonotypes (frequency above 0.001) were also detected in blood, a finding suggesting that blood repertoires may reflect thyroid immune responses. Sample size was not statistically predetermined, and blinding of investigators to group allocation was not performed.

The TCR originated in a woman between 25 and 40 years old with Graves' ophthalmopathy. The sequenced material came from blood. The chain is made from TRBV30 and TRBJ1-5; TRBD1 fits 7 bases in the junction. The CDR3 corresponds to CAWSPGTASNQPQHL. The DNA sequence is TGTGCCTGGAGTCCAGGGACAGCTAGCAATCAGCCCCAGCATCTT.